These 23 T cell receptor beta chains share one sample of origin, sequenced in a study of cytomegalovirus exposure and HLA in healthy donors. In the PCR, 60 Vbeta and 13 Jbeta primers were used. Assay: immunoSEQ multiplex PCR; the TCRdb copy retains only in-frame clones and omits some. The data hold around 180,000 clones, with 70% to 80% observed a single time. Sequenced sample: PBMCs. These receptors originate from a woman aged 40-49 years in good health and CMV-seronegative.

CDR3 loop: CATAWRADNEQFF. CDR3 bases: TGTGCCACCGCTTGGCGGGCCGACAATGAGCAGTTCTTC. J is TRBJ2-1 and V is TRBV6-5, with D tentatively TRBD2 (5 bases). The CDR3 is 13 residues long. Germline V gene sequence: CDR1 MNHEY, CDR2 SVGAGI. V lost 10 bases to trimming and J lost 5 bases, with 15 bases between them.

This chain uses TRBV11-3 with TRBJ2-1, with 11 nucleotides matching TRBD2. Germline CDR1 SGHNT, CDR2 YENEEA. V gave up 3 bases and J gave up 5 bases; unmatched junction bases: 6. The CDR3 length is 16 residues. CDR3 coding DNA: TGTGCCAGCAGCTTGTCCGGGACTAGCGGACACAATGAGCAGTTCTTC. Translation gives CASSLSGTSGHNEQFF.

This sequence joins TRBV28 and TRBJ2-7; 11 bases agree with TRBD2. Germline CDR1 and CDR2: MDHEN and SYDVKM. The CDR3 runs to 14 residues. V was clipped by 5 bases and J by 3 bases; unmatched bases: 3. The CDR3 protein is CASSPGTSGYEQYF. CDR3 sequence (DNA): TGTGCCAGCAGTCCCGGGACTAGCGGCTACGAGCAGTACTTC.

The chain couples TRBV6-1 to TRBJ1-5, with D possibly being TRBD1 (5 bases). The length of the CDR3 is 13 residues. Trimming cost V 6 bases and J 2 bases, with 8 bases left between them. CDR1 and CDR2 (germline): MNHNS, SASEGT. The CDR3 region is CASSQQGNQPQHF. In nucleotides, the CDR3 is TGTGCCAGCAGCCAACAGGGCAATCAGCCCCAGCATTTT.

The J gene is TRBJ1-1, the V gene TRBV6-1; no definite D call. The CDR3 is 14 amino acids. Germline loops: CDR1 MNHNS, CDR2 SASEGT. V was pared by 6 bases and J by 1 base, with 12 bases between. The CDR3: CASRWTGPNTEAFF. The CDR3 DNA is TGTGCCAGCAGGTGGACTGGGCCGAACACTGAAGCTTTCTTT.

The chain has TRBV2 and TRBJ2-4; 7 bases agree with TRBD1. V lost 6 bases and J lost 1; bases outside the gene matches: 3. This CDR3 region has 14 residues. Per germline, CDR1 SNHLY and CDR2 FYNNEI. CDR3 in amino acids: CASSLQGAKNIQYF. CDR3 nucleotides: TGTGCCAGCAGCCTACAGGGGGCCAAAAACATTCAGTACTTC.

This chain connects TRBV12-5 to TRBJ1-2, with D tentatively TRBD1 (6 bases). V was pared by 5 bases and J by 4 bases, with 17 bases between. Looked up from germline, CDR1 is LGHNT and CDR2 is FRNRAP. The CDR3 covers 15 residues. For the CDR3, the DNA is TGTGCTAGTGGTCCCGGGACACGGGATAGCTATGGCTACACCTTC. This translates into CASGPGTRDSYGYTF. Based on the CDR3 plus reference TRBV12-5 and TRBJ1-2, the full variable domain is DARVTQTPRHKVTEMGQEVTMRCQPILGHNTVFWYRQTMMQGLELLAYFRNRAPLDDSGMPKDRFSAEMPDATLATLKIQPSEPRDSAVYFCASGPGTRDSYGYTFGSGTRLTVV.

The chain is built from TRBV21-1 and TRBJ2-2; the table's D call, TRBD1, was not checked against the DNA. TRBV21-1 is tagged as a pseudogene. CDR3 length: 15 amino acids. The CDR3 here is CASSKVRTNTGELFF. The CDR3 bases are TGTGCCAGCAGCAAAGTAAGGACAAACACCGGGGAGCTGTTTTTT.

CDR3 protein: CASSPPITDTQYF. The CDR3 nucleotides are TGTGCCAGCTCACCACCCATCACAGATACGCAGTATTTT. The V gene is TRBV18, the J gene TRBJ2-3; D not resolved. Germline CDR1 is KGHSH and CDR2 is LQKENI. The V end was cut by 0 bases, the J end by 2 bases, with 3 bases between. The CDR3 is 13 residues long. Complete variable domain (other parts from reference TRBV18 and TRBJ2-3): NAGVMQNPRHLVRRRGQEARLRCSPMKGHSHVYWYRQLPEEGLKFMVYLQKENIIDESGMPKERFSAEFPKEGPSILRIQQVVRGDSAAYFCASSPPITDTQYFGPGTRLTVL.

Remarks on this clone: This CDR3 is also generated by other DNA sequences in the sample. V gene TRBV28 combines with J gene TRBJ1-1; D gene ambiguous. There are 13 residues in the CDR3. Germline V gene sequence: CDR1 MDHEN, CDR2 SYDVKM. With 5 bases removed from V and 1 base from J, the gap between germline ends came to 8 bases. Here the CDR3 reads CASSLSGNTEAFF. The DNA for the CDR3 is TGTGCCAGCAGTCTTTCAGGGAACACTGAAGCTTTCTTT. The variable domain in full, with the rest retrieved from reference TRBV28 and TRBJ1-1, is DVKVTQSSRYLVKRTGEKVFLECVQDMDHENMFWYRQDPGLGLRLIYFSYDVKMKEKGDIPEGYSVSREKKERFSLILESASTNQTSMYLCASSLSGNTEAFFGQGTRLTVV.

V is TRBV4-2 and J is TRBJ2-3, with 8 bases identical to TRBD1. CDR3 length: 15 residues. CDR1 is LGHNA, CDR2 YNFKEQ, per germline. With 0 bases clipped from V and 3 bases from J, the junction kept 2 bases outside the gene matches. CDR3 protein: CASSQEQGATDTQYF. CDR3 in DNA: TGTGCCAGCAGCCAAGAGCAGGGGGCAACAGATACGCAGTATTTT.

The genes are TRBV27 and TRBJ1-2; perhaps TRBD1 as D (5 bases). The germline CDR1 and CDR2 sequences are MNHEY and SMNVEV (reference sequence). The CDR3 spans 15 residues. V lost 6 bases and J lost 7, with 21 bases in between. The CDR3 DNA reads as TGTGCCAGCAGCCGAGCTGGAGGGGCGATGGGTGGCTACACCTTC. Its protein product is CASSRAGGAMGGYTF.

The chain recombines TRBV5-6 with TRBJ2-1; tentatively, D is TRBD2 (5 bases). Germline lookup yields CDR1 SGHDT and CDR2 YYEEEE. The CDR3 is 18 residues long. The V gene lost 2 bases and the J gene lost 1 base, with 19 bases spanning the gap. The CDR3 coding sequence is TGTGCCAGCAGCTTCCCTCCCGGGCGAGGGCCGTCCTACAATGAGCAGTTCTTC. It codes for CASSFPPGRGPSYNEQFF. Supplemented by reference TRBV5-6 and TRBJ2-1, the full variable domain reads DAGVTQSPTHLIKTRGQQVTLRCSPKSGHDTVSWYQQALGQGPQFIFQYYEEEERQRGNFPDRFSGHQFPNYSSELNVNALLLGDSALYLCASSFPPGRGPSYNEQFFGPGTRLTVL.

The V call is TRBV28, the J call TRBJ2-2; 9 bases align to TRBD1. Germline assignment: CDR1 MDHEN and CDR2 SYDVKM. V gave up 7 bases and J gave up 2 bases; unmatched junction bases: 2. The CDR3 extends over 14 amino acids. The chain's CDR3 is CASTGQGNTGELFF. CDR3 DNA sequence: TGTGCCAGCACGGGACAGGGAAACACCGGGGAGCTGTTTTTT.

The chain couples TRBV19 to TRBJ1-5; TRBD1 might be the D (6 bases). Germline V gene sequence: CDR1 LNHDA, CDR2 SQIVND (reference sequence). The CDR3 runs 14 residues. Between the trimmed V and J ends, which lost 4 bases and 4 bases, there was a span of 11 bases. CDR3 loop: CASSRDTENQPQHF. In DNA, the CDR3 is TGTGCCAGTAGTAGGGACACAGAAAATCAGCCCCAGCATTTT.

The V gene is TRBV6-1, the J gene TRBJ1-1; D remains ambiguous. There are 14 residues in the CDR3. Per germline, CDR1 MNHNS and CDR2 SASEGT. Trimming stripped 3 bases from V and 0 bases from J, with 8 bases between. The CDR3 DNA reads as TGTGCCAGCAGTGAGAACACCTTGAACACTGAAGCTTTCTTT. Translated: CASSENTLNTEAFF.

CDR3 DNA sequence: TGTGCCAGCAGCGCCCTAACAGGGGAGGACTATAATTCACCCCTCCACTTT. Its translation is CASSALTGEDYNSPLHF. The chain combines TRBV4-2 with TRBJ1-6, with TRBD1 matching over 7 bases. Germline CDR1 reads LGHNA; CDR2 reads YNFKEQ. V was pared by 5 bases and J by 3 bases, with 10 bases of the junction left unmatched. The CDR3 is made up of 17 amino acids.

The rearrangement joins TRBV5-4 to TRBJ2-3; unclear D gene. V was cut by 2 bases and J by 0 bases, with 4 bases left in between. The germline V gene has CDR1 SGHNT and CDR2 YYREEE (reference sequence). CDR3 length: 13 residues. The CDR3 sequence is CASSFLSTDTQYF. As DNA, the CDR3 is TGTGCCAGCAGCTTCCTCAGCACAGATACGCAGTATTTT. The full variable domain, rest sourced from reference TRBV5-4 and TRBJ2-3, is ETGVTQSPTHLIKTRGQQVTLRCSSQSGHNTVSWYQQALGQGPQFIFQYYREEENGRGNFPPRFSGLQFPNYSSELNVNALELDDSALYLCASSFLSTDTQYFGPGTRLTVL.

CDR3 region: CASNLGSSAGEQYF. CDR3 sequence (DNA): TGTGCCAGCAACCTCGGTTCATCGGCGGGCGAGCAGTACTTC. The chain links TRBV2 to TRBJ2-7; weak D call: TRBD2 (5 bases). Trimming stripped 7 bases from V and 6 bases from J, with 19 bases between. The germline V gene encodes CDR1 SNHLY and CDR2 FYNNEI. The CDR3 totals 14 residues.

The chain couples TRBV28 to TRBJ2-3; D is possibly TRBD1 (5 bases). V lost 6 bases and J 0 bases, leaving 10 bases between the germline ends. The V gene's germline CDR1 is MDHEN and CDR2 SYDVKM. This CDR3 region has 14 residues. CDR3 sequence (DNA): TGTGCCAGCAGCCAGACAGCTAGCACAGATACGCAGTATTTT. Protein: CASSQTASTDTQYF.

This chain connects TRBV6-4 to TRBJ2-7; 9 bases fit TRBD1. Trimming cost V 3 bases and J 2 bases; bases outside gene matches: 5. The CDR3 sequence is 15 residues long. Per germline, CDR1 MRHNA and CDR2 SNTAGT. CDR3 sequence reads: CASSEGTGPPYEQYF. The CDR3 bases are TGTGCCAGCAGTGAAGGGACAGGGCCTCCCTACGAGCAGTACTTC.

This chain links TRBV4-1 with TRBJ2-7; maybe TRBD1 (5 bases). Trimming shortened V by 3 bases and J by 5 bases, and 14 bases separated the two germline ends. CDR3 length equals 14 residues. Per germline, CDR1 MGHRA and CDR2 YSYEKL. DNA for the CDR3: TGCGCCAGCAGCCAGAATCCAGGGTTAGACGAGCAGTACTTC. It translates to CASSQNPGLDEQYF.

The chain is built from TRBV27 and TRBJ2-3, with 11 bases aligning to TRBD2. CDR1 is MNHEY and CDR2 is SMNVEV in the germline V gene (reference sequence). This CDR3 comprises 14 residues. V was pared by 7 bases and J by 4 bases, with 4 bases of the junction left unmatched. The CDR3: CASTTSGRSDTQYF. The CDR3 DNA is TGTGCCAGCACCACTAGCGGGAGATCAGATACGCAGTATTTT.